This is a list of T cell receptor beta chains from one sample in a study of technical replicates of blood from a handful of donors. The protocol was immunoSEQ multiplex PCR, while the TCRdb copy is restricted to in-frame clones and leaves out a portion. The sample contains around 69,000 clones, around 87% of which appear only once. Material for sequencing was PBMCs. These receptors all stem from a human donor in good health. Some clones in this sample may be carry-over from other donors' samples. CDR3s include the opening cysteine and the closing phenylalanine or tryptophan. A D gene is named only where the DNA matches it firmly. Where a row states a size, it is once, few, many or the class of an expanded clone; other rows omit it.

NA,TRBD1,TRBV6-1,TRBJ1-2,CASSETGQGNYGYTF,TGTGCCAGCAGTGAAACGGGACAGGGTAACTATGGCTACACCTTC
NA,NA,TRBV11-3,TRBJ2-2,CASSLTWGSTYTGELFF,TGTGCCAGCAGCTTAACGTGGGGCTCGACTTACACCGGGGAGCTGTTTTTT
NA,NA,TRBV7-2,TRBJ1-5,CASSWGFGQSNQPQHF,TGTGCCAGCAGCTGGGGGTTCGGACAGAGCAATCAGCCCCAGCATTTT
NA,TRBD1,TRBV19,TRBJ1-2,CASSGTQGYGYTF,TGTGCCAGTAGCGGAACACAGGGGTATGGCTACACCTTC
NA,NA,TRBV5-4,TRBJ2-6,CASSFWQAAGANVLTF,TGTGCCAGCAGCTTTTGGCAGGCAGCTGGGGCCAACGTCCTGACTTTC
NA,NA,TRBV19,TRBJ2-7,CASSMIQGGEQYF,TGTGCCAGTAGTATGATACAAGGGGGCGAGCAGTACTTC
NA,NA,TRBV7-3,TRBJ2-3,CASSLTGARTDTQYF,TGTGCCAGCAGCTTAACGGGGGCGCGTACAGATACGCAGTATTTT
once,NA,TRBV2,TRBJ1-6,CANLMGPGVGSPLHF,TGTGCCAACCTGATGGGACCGGGGGTGGGTTCACCCCTCCACTTT
NA,TRBD2,TRBV7-8,TRBJ2-2,CASSLLAATNTGELFF,TGTGCCAGCAGCTTACTAGCGGCAACGAACACCGGGGAGCTGTTTTTT
once,NA,TRBV18,TRBJ2-5,CASSPSAAASQETQYF,TGTGCCAGCTCCCCATCGGCTGCGGCCTCCCAAGAGACCCAGTACTTC
NA,NA,TRBV7-3,TRBJ2-5,CASSPTRGETQYF,TGTGCCAGCAGCCCGACAAGGGGTGAGACCCAGTACTTC
NA,TRBD1,TRBV7-3,TRBJ2-3,CASSLTGGPPDTQYF,TGTGCCAGCAGCTTAACAGGGGGCCCCCCAGATACGCAGTATTTT
NA,NA,TRBV9,TRBJ1-6,CASSVGTVSPLHF,TGTGCCAGCAGCGTAGGCACGGTATCACCCCTCCACTTT
once,NA,TRBV5-1,TRBJ2-3,CASRGPTDTQYF,TGCGCCAGCAGGGGGCCCACAGATACGCAGTATTTT
NA,TRBD1,TRBV15,TRBJ1-1,CATSRGTGLNTEAFF,TGTGCCACCAGCAGAGGGACAGGGCTGAACACTGAAGCTTTCTTT
NA,TRBD1,TRBV7-2,TRBJ2-1,CASSRGTGTWYNEQFF,TGTGCCAGCAGCCGAGGGACAGGGACTTGGTACAATGAGCAGTTCTTC
once,TRBD2,TRBV5-8,TRBJ2-1,CASSPGTSGGNNEQFF,TGTGCCAGCAGCCCAGGGACTAGCGGTGGGAACAATGAGCAGTTCTTC
NA,NA,TRBV6-5,TRBJ2-7,CASSYSGGAVYEQYF,TGTGCCAGCAGTTACTCGGGGGGGGCAGTGTACGAGCAGTACTTC
NA,NA,TRBV7-8,TRBJ1-1,CASSDTGEAFF,TGTGCCAGCAGTGACACAGGTGAAGCTTTCTTT
NA,NA,TRBV7-9,TRBJ2-5,CASSYYQGRGETQYF,TGTGCCAGCAGCTATTATCAGGGGCGTGGAGAGACCCAGTACTTC
NA,TRBD1,TRBV19,TRBJ2-7,CASRNKPGTGYEQYF,TGTGCCAGTAGGAATAAACCCGGGACAGGGTACGAGCAGTACTTC
NA,NA,TRBV15,TRBJ2-7,CATSRGSRGWAYEQYF,TGTGCCACCAGCAGAGGCTCGAGGGGGTGGGCTTACGAGCAGTACTTC
NA,TRBD1,TRBV5-1,TRBJ2-3,CASSPGGATDTQYF,TGCGCCAGCAGCCCAGGGGGCGCCACAGATACGCAGTATTTT
NA,NA,TRBV30,TRBJ1-2,CAWMRGARNGYTF,TGTGCCTGGATGCGGGGGGCGCGTAATGGCTACACCTTC
NA,TRBD1,TRBV5-1,TRBJ2-7,CASSSGTGVIDEQYF,TGCGCCAGCAGCTCCGGGACAGGGGTTATCGACGAGCAGTACTTC
NA,NA,TRBV10-3,TRBJ2-7,CAMTSIGDEQYF,TGTGCCATGACTTCGATCGGGGACGAGCAGTACTTC
once,NA,TRBV19,TRBJ1-1,CASSIAGVRAEAFF,TGTGCCAGTAGTATAGCAGGGGTCCGGGCTGAAGCTTTCTTT
NA,TRBD1,TRBV7-2,TRBJ1-6,CASSSPRGRQGHSPLHF,TGTGCCAGCAGCTCCCCGAGGGGGCGACAGGGGCATTCACCCCTCCACTTT
NA,NA,TRBV5-4,TRBJ2-6,CASSLVGAGANVLTF,TGTGCCAGCAGCTTGGTAGGGGCCGGGGCCAACGTCCTGACTTTC
NA,NA,TRBV7-2,TRBJ2-3,CASSLAGGSDTQYF,TGTGCCAGCAGCTTAGCCGGCGGGTCAGATACGCAGTATTTT
NA,TRBD1,TRBV28,TRBJ1-1,CASRSDRVTEAFF,TGTGCCAGCAGGTCAGACAGGGTCACTGAAGCTTTCTTT
NA,TRBD2,TRBV5-6,TRBJ2-2,CASSWGGAGELFF,TGTGCCAGCAGCTGGGGGGGGGCCGGGGAGCTGTTTTTT
once,NA,TRBV2,TRBJ1-1,CASRRGNTEAFF,TGTGCCAGCAGAAGGGGGAACACTGAAGCTTTCTTT
NA,NA,TRBV7-6,TRBJ2-5,CASSSSTGYGTQYF,TGTGCCAGCAGCTCCAGCACGGGGTATGGGACCCAGTACTTC